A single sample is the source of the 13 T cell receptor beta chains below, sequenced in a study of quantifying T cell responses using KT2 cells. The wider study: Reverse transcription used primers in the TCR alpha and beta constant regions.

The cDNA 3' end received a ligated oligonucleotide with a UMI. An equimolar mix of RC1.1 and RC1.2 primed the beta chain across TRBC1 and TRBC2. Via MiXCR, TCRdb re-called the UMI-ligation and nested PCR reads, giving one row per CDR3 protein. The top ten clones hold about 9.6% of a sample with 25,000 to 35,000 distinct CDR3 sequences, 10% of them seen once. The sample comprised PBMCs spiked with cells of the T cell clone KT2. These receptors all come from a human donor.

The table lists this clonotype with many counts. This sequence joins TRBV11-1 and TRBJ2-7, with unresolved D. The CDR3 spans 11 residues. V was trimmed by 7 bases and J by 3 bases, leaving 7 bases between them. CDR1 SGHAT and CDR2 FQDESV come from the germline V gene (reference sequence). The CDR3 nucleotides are TGTGCCAGCACCCGCGGCTACGAGCAGTACTTC. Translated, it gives CASTRGYEQYF.

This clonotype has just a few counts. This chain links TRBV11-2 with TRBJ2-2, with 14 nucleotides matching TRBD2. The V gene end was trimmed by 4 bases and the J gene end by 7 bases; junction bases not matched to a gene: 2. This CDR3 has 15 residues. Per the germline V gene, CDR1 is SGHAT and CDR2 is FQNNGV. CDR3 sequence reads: CASSSGLAGGGELFF. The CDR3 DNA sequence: TGTGCCAGCAGCTCTGGACTAGCGGGAGGCGGGGAGCTGTTTTTT.

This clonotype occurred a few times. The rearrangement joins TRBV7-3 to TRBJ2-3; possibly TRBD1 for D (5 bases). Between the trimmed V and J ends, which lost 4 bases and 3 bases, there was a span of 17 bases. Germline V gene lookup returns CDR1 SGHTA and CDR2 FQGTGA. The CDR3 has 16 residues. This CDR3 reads CASSSKDTHGTDTQYF. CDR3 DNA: TGTGCCAGCAGCTCGAAGGACACTCACGGGACAGATACGCAGTATTTT.

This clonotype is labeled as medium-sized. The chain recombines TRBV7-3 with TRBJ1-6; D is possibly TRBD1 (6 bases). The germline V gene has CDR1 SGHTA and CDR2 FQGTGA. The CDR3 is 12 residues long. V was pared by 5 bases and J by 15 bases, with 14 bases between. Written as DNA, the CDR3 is TGTGCCAGCAGCCACCCACGGGGGCTCCTCCACTTT. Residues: CASSHPRGLLHF.

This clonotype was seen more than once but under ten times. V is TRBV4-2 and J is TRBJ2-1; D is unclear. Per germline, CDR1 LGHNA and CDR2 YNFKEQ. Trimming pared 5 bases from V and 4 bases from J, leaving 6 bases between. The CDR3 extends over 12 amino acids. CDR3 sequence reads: CASSAEYNEQFF. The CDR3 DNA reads TGTGCCAGCAGCGCGGAGTACAATGAGCAGTTCTTC.

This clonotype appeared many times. CDR3 sequence reads: CSATGTGELRGEKLFF. CDR3 in DNA: TGCAGTGCTACCGGGACAGGGGAGTTGCGAGGTGAAAAACTGTTTTTT. The V gene is TRBV20-1, the J gene TRBJ1-4, with 10 bases identical to TRBD1. Germline V gives CDR1 DFQATT, CDR2 SNEGSKA (reference sequence). After removal of 4 bases from V and 7 bases from J, the junction contained 12 bases not matched to a gene. The CDR3 covers 16 residues.

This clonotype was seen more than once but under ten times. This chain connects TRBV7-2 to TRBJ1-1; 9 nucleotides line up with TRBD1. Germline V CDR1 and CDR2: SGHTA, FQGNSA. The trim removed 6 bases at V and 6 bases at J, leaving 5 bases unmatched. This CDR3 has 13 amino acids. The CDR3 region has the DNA TGTGCCAGCAGTTCCGGGACAGGGCCTGAAGCTTTCTTT. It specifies CASSSGTGPEAFF.

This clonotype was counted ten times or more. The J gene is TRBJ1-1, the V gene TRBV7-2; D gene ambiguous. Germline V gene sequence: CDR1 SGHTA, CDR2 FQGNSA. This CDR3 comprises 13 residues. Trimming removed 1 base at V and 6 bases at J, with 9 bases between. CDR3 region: CASSLGSWAEAFF. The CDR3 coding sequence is TGTGCCAGCAGCTTAGGAAGTTGGGCTGAAGCTTTCTTT. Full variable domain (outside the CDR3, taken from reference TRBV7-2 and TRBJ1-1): GAGVSQSPSNKVTEKGKDVELRCDPISGHTALYWYRQSLGQGLEFLIYFQGNSAPDKSGLPSDRFSAERTGGSVSTLTIQRTQQEDSAVYLCASSLGSWAEAFFGQGTRLTVV.

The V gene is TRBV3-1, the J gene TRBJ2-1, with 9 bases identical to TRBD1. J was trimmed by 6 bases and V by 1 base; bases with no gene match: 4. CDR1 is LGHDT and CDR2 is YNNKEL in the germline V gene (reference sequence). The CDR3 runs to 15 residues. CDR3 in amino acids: CASSQGDRVGNEQFF. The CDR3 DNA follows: TGTGCCAGCAGCCAAGGGGACAGGGTGGGCAATGAGCAGTTCTTC.

CDR3: CASSKGTGRETQYF. The CDR3 nucleotides are TGTGCCAGCAGCAAAGGGACAGGGCGGGAGACCCAGTACTTC. This chain joins TRBV7-2 and TRBJ2-5; 9 positions match TRBD1. The CDR3 runs 14 residues. Per the germline V gene, CDR1 is SGHTA and CDR2 is FQGNSA. Trimming at V came to 5 bases and at J to 5 bases, leaving 6 bases not matched to a gene.

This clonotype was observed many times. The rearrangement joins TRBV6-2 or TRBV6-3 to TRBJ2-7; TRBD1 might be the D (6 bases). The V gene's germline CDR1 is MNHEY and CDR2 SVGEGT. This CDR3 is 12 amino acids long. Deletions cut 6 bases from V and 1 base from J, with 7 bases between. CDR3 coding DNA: TGTGCCAGCAGCGGGACATCCTACGAGCAGTACTTC. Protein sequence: CASSGTSYEQYF.

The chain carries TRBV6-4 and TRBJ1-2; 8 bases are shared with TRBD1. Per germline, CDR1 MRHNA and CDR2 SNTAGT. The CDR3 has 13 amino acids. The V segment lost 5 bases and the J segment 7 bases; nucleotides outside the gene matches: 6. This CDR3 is CASSPRTGFGYTF. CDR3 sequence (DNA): TGTGCCAGCAGTCCCCGGACAGGGTTTGGCTACACCTTC.

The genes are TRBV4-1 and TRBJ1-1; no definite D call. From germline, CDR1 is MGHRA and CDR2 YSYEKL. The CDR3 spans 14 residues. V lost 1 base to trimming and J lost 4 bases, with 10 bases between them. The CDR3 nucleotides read TGCGCCAGCAGCCAAGCCCGGGTAGCCACTGAAGCTTTCTTT. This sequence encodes CASSQARVATEAFF.